This T cell receptor beta chain originates from a study of blood T cell repertoires in COVID-19. Sequenced by immunoSEQ multiplex PCR; TCRdb stores in-frame clones only, minus some. The top ten hold roughly 15% of the sample, which has around 200,000 clones, approximately 80% seen once. With 6 bases clipped from V and 4 bases from J, the junction kept 6 bases outside the gene matches. This CDR3 region has 14 residues. CDR1 MNHEY and CDR2 SVGAGI come from the germline V gene. This clone has a handful of counts. The sample comprised peripheral blood. This TCR derives from a woman in her seventies with COVID-19, enrolled during active disease. The chain is built from TRBV6-5 and TRBJ1-5; 7 bases agree with TRBD1. CDR3 nucleotide sequence: TGTGCCAGCAGAGCGACAGGGCGTAATCAGCCCCAGCATTTT. This sequence encodes CASRATGRNQPQHF.